This T cell receptor (beta chain) is from a study of blood T cell repertoires in COVID-19 (TCRdb year 2020). About the full investigation: Samples from collaborators originated in the United States, Italy and Spain and spanned both the acute and convalescent phases of COVID-19. The prospective study material was composed of cDNA or gDNA derived from T cells, B-cell-depleted T cells, or PBMCs. Subjects who had been exposed to COVID-19, were actively infected with it, or had recovered from it provided the deeply sampled blood TCRbeta repertoires that made up the dataset. The repertoires were made available in a free public database intended to serve as a resource for research on the immune response to SARS-CoV-2. The samples were drawn from the first 160 participants of the ongoing ImmuneRACE study and from 950 to 1,500 subjects provided by 6 global collaborators. A de-identified subject ID, COVID-19 status, age in years and sex were almost always included in the sample metadata. Where available, HLA class I and class II types were taken from metadata supplied by the sample provider and were not determined by assay-based typing. The paper's findings and limits, for the study overall: How much clinical and demographic metadata was included differed by source and by participant, and the metadata was provided uncurated.

TCRbeta CDR3 regions were amplified from genomic DNA by means of the immunoSEQ Assay, a bias-controlled multiplex PCR. On the authors' methods: The number of nucleated cells in each sample was estimated from the amplification of reference gene primers within the assay. Sequence reads were collapsed and filtered to measure the absolute abundance of every unique TCRbeta CDR3 rearrangement. Productive Simpson clonality was computed per sample as the square root of Simpson's diversity index over productive rearrangements. The source is immuneACCESS, and TCRdb retained only in-frame sequences with V and J called. Part of the clones is not carried over; for the studies checked, unresolved V genes explain less than half of this, and the remainder is unexplained. V and J calls plus clone size are reproduced from that table; the DNA served to infer D and trimming. The sample table shows around 460,000 clones, and around 90% are seen once. Approximately 0.92% of the sample goes to the ten largest clones.

One collaborating source in Seattle enrolled patients during active infection and followed them longitudinally through the course of disease. Each collaborating institution followed its own protocols to collect whole blood in K2EDTA tubes. For TCRbeta analysis, collaborators shipped samples as frozen whole blood, isolated PBMCs, or DNA extracted from either of those sample types. Trimming removed 3 bases from V and 8 bases from J, leaving 17 bases between the germline ends. Via the germline V gene (reference sequence), CDR1 is LNHDA and CDR2 SQIVND. The CDR3 numbers 15 residues from cysteine through phenylalanine. Kept here is only the CDR3 DNA, which spans 45 bases and is read in frame from base 1. As for this clone: Its antigen is not yet known. Base qualities are not at hand, and no much larger clone is one base apart.

The receptor was derived from a man between 18 and 29 years old with COVID-19, enrolled during active disease. The source material was peripheral blood. The chain joins TRBV19 to TRBJ1-3; no D gene call is confident. The CDR3 in this case is CASSINGGLFDTIYF. The DNA is TGTGCCAGTAGTATCAATGGAGGTTTATTCGACACCATATATTTT.